This is a list of T cell receptor beta chains from one sample in a study of OX40 agonist ivuxolimab in advanced cancers. Sequencing used immunoSEQ multiplex PCR; TCRdb keeps in-frame clones, though not all of them. The sample contains 50,000 to 80,000 clones, about 90% of which appear only once. Specimen: CD4+ or CD8+ T cells sorted from blood, collected in a trial of the OX40 agonist ivuxolimab. The receptors shown here come from an adult with an advanced solid tumor such as melanoma, head and neck, liver or kidney cancer. CDR3s include the opening cysteine and the closing phenylalanine or tryptophan. Fields, in order: J gene, V gene, clone size, CDR3 protein. Clone size is shown for a subset of rows, as once, few, many or a class of expanded clone.

TRBJ2-2 | TRBV9 | NA | CASSVRPSTNTGELFF
TRBJ1-1 | TRBV19 | NA | CASSIAGQKNTEAFF
TRBJ2-3 | TRBV28 | NA | CASSLEVVGAGTDTQYF
TRBJ2-1 | TRBV30 | NA | CAWKTSGYNEQFF
TRBJ2-4 | TRBV23-1 | NA | CASSHWEGKNIQYF
TRBJ1-1 | TRBV5-1 | NA | CASSRDLFLEAFF
TRBJ2-2 | TRBV5-1 | NA | CASRTRGLTGELFF
TRBJ2-6 | TRBV9 | NA | CASRDGGGANVLTF
TRBJ1-1 | TRBV7-9 | NA | CASSRESPEAFF
TRBJ2-3 | TRBV7-2 | NA | CASSSPSGMTDTQYF
TRBJ1-1 | TRBV27 | NA | CASSSPQMSGALNTEAFF
TRBJ1-4 | TRBV5-6 | NA | CASSRHHEKLFF
TRBJ2-2 | TRBV6-1 | NA | CASRARQGPTGELFF
TRBJ2-3 | TRBV2 | NA | CASSSLSGTSTDTQYF
TRBJ1-4 | TRBV15 | NA | CATSRVGDGEKLFF
TRBJ2-5 | TRBV12-1 | once | CASSSNDPGGEQETQYF
TRBJ1-2 | TRBV18 | NA | CASSPTGVSGYTF
TRBJ2-7 | TRBV5-1 | medium-sized | CASSGRGQGTGNEQYF
TRBJ1-3 | TRBV6-1 | NA | CASRAGGNTIYF
TRBJ2-1 | TRBV2 | NA | CASSEPTGEVAGVSSEQFF
TRBJ2-7 | TRBV19 | NA | CASSRQGQRIYEQYF
TRBJ2-3 | TRBV11-2 | NA | CASSPYSGGTDTQYF
TRBJ2-5 | TRBV19 | NA | CASSIPGRQETQYF
TRBJ2-7 | TRBV5-1 | NA | CASSLFETGAREQYF
TRBJ2-7 | TRBV18 | NA | CASSPQGDHYEQYF
TRBJ2-1 | TRBV5-1 | NA | CASSLDRQGALVRDNEQFF
TRBJ2-1 | TRBV15 | NA | CATSRDGQGDNEQFF
TRBJ2-7 | TRBV4-1 | NA | CASSQVPGDLYEQYF
TRBJ1-2 | TRBV5-1 | NA | CASSWASPGLEGYTF
TRBJ2-3 | TRBV18 | NA | CASSPLVGTDTQYF
TRBJ2-7 | TRBV6-6 | NA | CAIRQGRAYEQYF
TRBJ2-7 | TRBV29-1 | NA | CSVEWFEGASEQYF
TRBJ2-3 | TRBV7-3 | NA | CASSPEGQFTDTQYF
TRBJ2-7 | TRBV28 | NA | CASVQGSYEQYF
TRBJ2-7 | TRBV6-4 | NA | CASSDSIYSREQYF
TRBJ2-3 | TRBV5-4 | NA | CASSLFVGPAEDTQYF
TRBJ1-2 | TRBV6-6 | NA | CASSPRTSNYGYTF
TRBJ2-7 | TRBV11-2 | NA | CASSFSPSGRWDEQYF
TRBJ1-1 | TRBV20-1 | NA | CSASKGKGAFF
TRBJ2-7 | TRBV9 | NA | CVPHGGTYEQYF
TRBJ2-7 | TRBV4-2 | NA | CASSRSPPLTSGGSYEQYF
TRBJ1-1 | TRBV10-3 | NA | CAISERGNTEAFF
TRBJ2-1 | TRBV14 | NA | CASSQSRSAYNEQFF
TRBJ2-7 | TRBV4-2 | NA | CASSQGLAGTYEQYF
TRBJ1-1 | TRBV30 | few | CAWSLGTEAFF
TRBJ1-2 | TRBV28 | NA | CASSLSRVAYGYTF
TRBJ2-7 | TRBV6-1 | NA | CATIWGLAAYEQYF
TRBJ2-1 | TRBV4-1 | once | CASSQDPSGPSTYNEQFF
TRBJ2-5 | TRBV18 | NA | CASSPEETGSETQYF
TRBJ2-2 | TRBV30 | few | CAWPDSTGELFF
TRBJ2-7 | TRBV6-5 | NA | CASSYPPGLPNYEQYF
TRBJ2-7 | TRBV28 | NA | CASSFALAGVGEQYF
TRBJ1-5 | TRBV6-5 | NA | CASKQGLNSNQPQHF
TRBJ2-2 | TRBV7-9 | NA | CASSLDTGDTYTGELFF
TRBJ1-1 | TRBV15 | NA | CATSRGGAGGQNTEAFF
TRBJ1-1 | TRBV19 | NA | CASSIVRGRAEAFF
TRBJ2-7 | TRBV6-1 | NA | CASLRPSSYEQYF
TRBJ2-2 | TRBV15 | NA | CATSRVRAGELFF
TRBJ1-2 | TRBV30 | NA | CAWSRGTEIYGYTF
TRBJ1-4 | TRBV5-8 | NA | CASSLAGQGINEKLFF